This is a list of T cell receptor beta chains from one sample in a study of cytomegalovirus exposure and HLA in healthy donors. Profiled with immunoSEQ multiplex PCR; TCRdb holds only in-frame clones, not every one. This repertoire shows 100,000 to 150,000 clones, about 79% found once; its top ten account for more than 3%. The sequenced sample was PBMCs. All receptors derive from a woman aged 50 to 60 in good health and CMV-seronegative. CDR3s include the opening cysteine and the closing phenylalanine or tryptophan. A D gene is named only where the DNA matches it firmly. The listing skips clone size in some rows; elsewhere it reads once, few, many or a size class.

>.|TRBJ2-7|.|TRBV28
CASSDPGDSELGEQYF
TGTGCCAGCAGTGACCCCGGGGACTCAGAGTTGGGCGAGCAGTACTTC
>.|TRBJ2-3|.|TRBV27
CASSLAGLDTQYF
TGTGCCAGCAGTTTAGCGGGTTTAGATACGCAGTATTTT
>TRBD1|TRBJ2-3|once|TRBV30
CAWSRTGKTDTQYF
TGTGCCTGGAGCCGGACAGGCAAGACAGATACGCAGTATTTT
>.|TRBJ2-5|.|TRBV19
CASSLGSGRKETQYF
TGTGCCAGTAGTTTAGGGTCAGGGAGGAAGGAGACCCAGTACTTC
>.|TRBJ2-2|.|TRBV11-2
CASSLLAHGELFF
TGTGCCAGCAGCTTACTAGCGCACGGGGAGCTGTTTTTT
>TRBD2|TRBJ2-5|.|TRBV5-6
CASSPLAGGPGAQYF
TGTGCCAGCAGCCCCTTAGCGGGAGGCCCCGGGGCCCAGTACTTC
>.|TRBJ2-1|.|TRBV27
CASSLGSSYNEQFF
TGTGCCAGCAGTTTAGGGAGCTCCTACAATGAGCAGTTCTTC
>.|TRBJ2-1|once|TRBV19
CASSLQGRSYNEQFF
TGTGCCAGTAGCCTACAGGGCAGGTCCTACAATGAGCAGTTCTTC
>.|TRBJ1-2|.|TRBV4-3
CASSQEFQGSYGYTF
TGCGCCAGCAGCCAAGAATTCCAGGGTTCTTATGGCTACACCTTC
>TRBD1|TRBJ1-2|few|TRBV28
CASIGTGVPHGYTF
TGTGCCAGCATTGGGACAGGGGTACCCCATGGCTACACCTTC
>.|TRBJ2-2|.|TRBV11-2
CASSLGYTGELFF
TGTGCCAGCAGCTTGGGCTACACCGGGGAGCTGTTTTTT
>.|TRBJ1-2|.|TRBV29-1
CSVEEESPGYTF
TGCAGCGTTGAAGAGGAGAGTCCTGGCTACACCTTC
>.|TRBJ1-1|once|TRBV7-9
CSSSRQTGNTEAFF
TGTTCCAGCAGCCGACAGACCGGGAACACTGAAGCTTTCTTT
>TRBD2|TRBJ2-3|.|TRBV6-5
CASSYEWASGDTQYF
TGTGCCAGCAGTTACGAGTGGGCTAGCGGGGATACGCAGTATTTT
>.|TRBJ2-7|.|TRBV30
CAWSVLAGSTEQYF
TGTGCCTGGAGTGTCCTAGCAGGTTCTACCGAGCAGTACTTC
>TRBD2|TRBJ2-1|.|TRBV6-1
CASSATGRASGNRNEQFF
TGTGCCAGCAGTGCAACAGGGAGAGCTAGCGGGAATCGCAATGAGCAGTTCTTC
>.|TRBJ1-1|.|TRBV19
CASRKGLNTEAFF
TGTGCCAGTAGAAAGGGGCTGAACACTGAAGCTTTCTTT
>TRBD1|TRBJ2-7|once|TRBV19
CASSIKAGGIYEQYF
TGTGCCAGTAGTATTAAGGCAGGGGGCATCTACGAGCAGTACTTC
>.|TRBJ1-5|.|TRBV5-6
CASSRGGGQPQHF
TGTGCCAGCAGCCGTGGGGGAGGTCAGCCCCAGCATTTT
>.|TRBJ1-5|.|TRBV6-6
CASSYSTDLSNQPQHF
TGTGCCAGCAGTTACTCTACAGACCTTAGCAATCAGCCCCAGCATTTT
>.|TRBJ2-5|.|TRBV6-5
CASSKSRETQYF
TGTGCCAGCAGTAAATCTCGGGAGACCCAGTACTTC
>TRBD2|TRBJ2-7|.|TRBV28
CASRLSGAPYEQYF
TGTGCCAGCCGTTTGAGCGGGGCCCCCTACGAGCAGTACTTC
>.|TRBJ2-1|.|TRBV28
CASSSAGTYNEQFF
TGTGCCAGCAGTTCCGCGGGTACCTACAATGAGCAGTTCTTC
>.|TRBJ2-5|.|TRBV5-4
CASSVEGVGETQYF
TGTGCCAGCAGCGTGGAGGGGGTAGGGGAGACCCAGTACTTC
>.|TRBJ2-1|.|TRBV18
CASSTLGEKQFF
TGTGCCAGCTCCACCCTCGGGGAAAAGCAGTTCTTC
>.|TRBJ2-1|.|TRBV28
CASSLAGQTYNEQFF
TGTGCCAGCAGTTTAGCCGGACAGACCTACAATGAGCAGTTCTTC
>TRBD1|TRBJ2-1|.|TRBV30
CAWSGIVLPVPGQGVEHYNEQFF
TGTGCCTGGAGCGGCATTGTTTTGCCCGTCCCGGGACAGGGGGTAGAACACTACAATGAGCAGTTCTTC
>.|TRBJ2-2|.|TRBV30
CASSPRLNTGELFF
TGTGCCTCCTCGCCGCGGTTGAACACCGGGGAGCTGTTTTTT
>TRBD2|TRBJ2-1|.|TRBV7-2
CASSLRLAAGNEQFF
TGTGCCAGCAGCTTACGGCTAGCGGCGGGCAATGAGCAGTTCTTC
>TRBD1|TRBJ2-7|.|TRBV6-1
CASTGGTGKYF
TGTGCCAGCACCGGTGGGACAGGGAAGTACTTC
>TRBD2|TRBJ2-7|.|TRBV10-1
CASSWTSDSYEQYF
TGCGCCAGCAGTTGGACTAGCGACTCCTACGAGCAGTACTTC
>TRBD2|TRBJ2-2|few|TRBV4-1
CASSHTGLDTGELFF
TGCGCCAGCAGCCATACAGGACTAGACACCGGGGAGCTGTTTTTT
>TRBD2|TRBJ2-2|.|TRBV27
CASRGLAGNTGELFF
TGTGCCAGCAGGGGACTAGCGGGGAACACCGGGGAGCTGTTTTTT
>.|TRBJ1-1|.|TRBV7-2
CASSPRLSTEAFF
TGTGCCAGCAGCCCTCGACTGTCCACTGAAGCTTTCTTT
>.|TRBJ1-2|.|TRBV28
CASRQRGGSNYGYTF
TGTGCCAGCAGGCAAAGGGGGGGCTCTAACTATGGCTACACCTTC